This TCR beta chain emerged from a study of blood T cell repertoires in COVID-19. Across the study: PBMCs, B-cell-depleted T cells, or T cells were the source of the cDNA or gDNA that made up the material.

Germline-derived CDR1 and CDR2 are DFQATT and SNEGSKA (reference sequence). This CDR3 has 14 amino acids. The V and J ends lost 3 bases and 9 bases, in that order; junction bases with no gene match: 10. Participants spanned ages about 18 to 90 years and resided in roughly 26 US areas. In the study's own analysis: Researchers report that nucleated cell counts were estimated from reference gene primer amplification. Profiled with immunoSEQ multiplex PCR; TCRdb holds only in-frame clones, not every one. V and J calls and clone size are copied from that table; D and trimming were computed from the DNA. The profile covers about 270,000 clones, with approximately 91% appearing a single time and 2.3% taken by the ten largest.

J is TRBJ2-1 and V is TRBV20-1; 8 bases match TRBD2. This receptor was identified in a woman in her 40s with acute COVID-19. Material: PBMCs or T cells enriched from blood (not recorded which). The CDR3: CSASGGGGSGEQFF. For the CDR3, the DNA is TGCAGTGCTAGTGGTGGCGGGGGGTCGGGTGAGCAGTTCTTC.